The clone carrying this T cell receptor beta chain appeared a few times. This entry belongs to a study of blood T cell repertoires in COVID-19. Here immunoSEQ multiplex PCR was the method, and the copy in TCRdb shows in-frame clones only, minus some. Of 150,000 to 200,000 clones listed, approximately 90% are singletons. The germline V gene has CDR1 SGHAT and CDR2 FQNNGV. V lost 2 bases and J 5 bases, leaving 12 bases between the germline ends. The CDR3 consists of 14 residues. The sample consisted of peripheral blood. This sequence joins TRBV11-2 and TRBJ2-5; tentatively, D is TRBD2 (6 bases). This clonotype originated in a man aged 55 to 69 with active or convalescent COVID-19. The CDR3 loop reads CASSLRTRGETQYF. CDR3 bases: TGTGCCAGCAGCTTACGGACCCGGGGGGAGACCCAGTACTTC.